These 26 T cell receptor beta chains originate from one sample sequenced in a study of blood T cells in healthy people across ages. PCR was performed a second time for about 6 to 11 cycles using a sample-barcoded 5' primer and a J-beta primer mix. From the 5' RACE reads, TCRdb called clonotypes with MiXCR, one entry per CDR3 protein. This table holds almost 800,000 distinct CDR3 sequences, more than 45% found once. The specimen was blood. Source of these receptors: a man aged 30 to 39 in good health.

The V gene is TRBV2, the J gene TRBJ2-1; 9 bases fit TRBD2. This CDR3 is 15 amino acids long. J gave up 7 bases and V 0 bases, and 4 bases lay outside the gene matches. The germline gives CDR1 SNHLY, CDR2 FYNNEI. CDR3 amino acids: CASSEAGTSWNEQFF. As DNA, the CDR3 is TGTGCCAGCAGTGAAGCAGGGACTAGCTGGAATGAGCAGTTCTTC.

This clonotype has just a few counts. V gene TRBV4-2 combines with J gene TRBJ2-3; no reliable D call. CDR1 is LGHNA, CDR2 YNFKEQ, per germline. Trimming cost V 0 bases and J 2 bases, with 9 bases left between them. The CDR3 has 15 amino acids. In DNA form, the CDR3 reads TGTGCCAGCAGCCAAGAAGGATCAGACACAGATACGCAGTATTTT. Its protein is CASSQEGSDTDTQYF.

This chain uses TRBV4-1 with TRBJ2-4, with D maybe TRBD1 (5 bases). Germline CDR1 is MGHRA and CDR2 is YSYEKL. Trimming removed 3 bases at V and 8 bases at J, with 17 bases between. The CDR3 runs to 15 residues. The CDR3, as DNA: TGCGCCAGCAGCCACGCTCCCCAGGGTGGGGACATTCAGTACTTC. Its protein is CASSHAPQGGDIQYF.

V and J are TRBV4-3 and TRBJ2-7, with 10 nucleotides matching TRBD1. Gene TRBJ2-5 matches the end of the DNA better, so the J call may be wrong. This CDR3 has 17 amino acids. The germline CDR1 and CDR2 sequences are LGHNA and YSLEER. The DNA of the CDR3 is TGCGCCAGCAGCCAAGGCTACGGGACAGGGGTGGGAAAGACCCAGTACTTC. This translates into CASSQGYGTGVGKTQYF.

V is TRBV5-1 and J is TRBJ2-1; the match to TRBD1 covers 8 bases. The CDR3 runs 15 residues. With V trimmed by 0 bases and J by 2 bases, 1 base remained unmatched. Germline CDR1 SGHRS, CDR2 YFSETQ. The chain's CDR3 is CASSLGTGTYNEQFF. The CDR3, as DNA: TGCGCCAGCAGCTTGGGGACAGGGACCTACAATGAGCAGTTCTTC.

V usage is TRBV20-1 and J usage is TRBJ2-7; D may match TRBD1 or TRBD2 (5 bases each). Germline CDR1 reads DFQATT; CDR2 reads SNEGSKA (reference sequence). Trimming took off 3 bases at V and 2 bases at J, with 11 bases between the two ends. The CDR3 loop spans 13 amino acids. CDR3 sequence reads: CSASEGPPYEQYF. DNA for the CDR3: TGCAGTGCTAGCGAGGGACCACCCTACGAGCAGTACTTC.

The rearrangement joins TRBV20-1 to TRBJ2-7, with 9 bases that match TRBD1. The germline CDR1 and CDR2 sequences are DFQATT and SNEGSKA (reference sequence). The CDR3 is 14 residues long. V dropped 7 bases and J dropped 3; count of bases not matched to a gene: 10. The CDR3 region is CSVTPGQGFYEQYF. DNA for the CDR3: TGCAGTGTTACACCGGGACAGGGTTTCTACGAGCAGTACTTC.

This clonotype occurred a few times. The chain uses TRBV6-6 and TRBJ2-1; 10 nucleotides match TRBD2. Germline V CDR1 and CDR2: MNHNY, SVGAGI (reference sequence). The V segment lost 6 bases and the J segment 3 bases; nucleotides outside the gene matches: 2. The CDR3 runs to 14 residues. This CDR3 reads CASRGTSDYNEQFF. CDR3 in DNA: TGTGCCAGCAGAGGGACTAGCGACTACAATGAGCAGTTCTTC.

This clonotype was recorded only once. The chain joins TRBV5-1 to TRBJ2-3, with 7 positions matching TRBD2. CDR3 length: 15 amino acids. V trimming: 2 bases; J trimming: 2 bases; junction bases outside the gene matches: 5. Germline lookup yields CDR1 SGHRS and CDR2 YFSETQ. The CDR3 nucleotides are TGCGCCAGCAGCTTATGGGACTACCTCACAGATACGCAGTATTTT. It translates to CASSLWDYLTDTQYF.

This sequence joins TRBV19 and TRBJ2-3; 7 bases are a match to TRBD2. Germline V gene sequence: CDR1 LNHDA, CDR2 SQIVND (reference sequence). The V segment lost 2 bases and the J segment 4 bases; nucleotides outside the gene matches: 0. This CDR3 is 13 amino acids long. The CDR3 protein is CASSISGADTQYF. CDR3 sequence (DNA): TGTGCCAGTAGTATAAGCGGGGCAGATACGCAGTATTTT.

This chain connects TRBV5-5 to TRBJ1-2; D not certain. Trimming shortened V by 0 bases and J by 8 bases, and 11 bases separated the two germline ends. The CDR3 is made up of 13 amino acids. Germline-derived CDR1 and CDR2 are SGHKS and YYEKEE (reference sequence). The DNA for the CDR3 is TGTGCCAGCAGCTTGGCCTCACGGGAGGGCTACACCTTC. Encoded protein: CASSLASREGYTF.

This rearrangement joins TRBV7-2 to TRBJ1-1; D may be TRBD1 (5 bases). V dropped 3 bases and J dropped 2 bases, with 10 bases sitting between them. The germline V gene encodes CDR1 SGHTA and CDR2 FQGNSA. The CDR3 consists of 14 residues. The DNA of the CDR3 is TGTGCCAGCAGCTTTGACAGCCTTAACACTGAAGCTTTCTTT. Amino acids: CASSFDSLNTEAFF. Together with reference TRBV7-2 and TRBJ1-1, the CDR3 gives the full variable domain: GAGVSQSPSNKVTEKGKDVELRCDPISGHTALYWYRQSLGQGLEFLIYFQGNSAPDKSGLPSDRFSAERTGGSVSTLTIQRTQQEDSAVYLCASSFDSLNTEAFFGQGTRLTVV.

The chain links TRBV6-6 to TRBJ2-3; D might be TRBD1 or TRBD2, each matching 6 bases. The ends were cut back, 5 bases at V and 3 bases at J, with 15 bases in the middle. Looked up from germline, CDR1 is MNHNY and CDR2 is SVGAGI (reference sequence). The CDR3 extends over 15 amino acids. The CDR3: CASSRDRGATDTQYF. For the CDR3, the DNA is TGTGCCAGCAGTCGCGATAGGGGGGCGACAGATACGCAGTATTTT.

The V and J genes are TRBV5-1 and TRBJ1-6; 9 nucleotides agree with TRBD1. After removal of 0 bases from V and 10 bases from J, the junction contained 11 bases not matched to a gene. The CDR3 runs 17 residues. Germline CDR1 reads SGHRS; CDR2 reads YFSETQ. The CDR3 nucleotides are TGCGCCAGCAGCTTGGACCGATCCGGGACAGGGCTATCACCCCTCCACTTT. It yields the protein CASSLDRSGTGLSPLHF.

This clonotype was counted a few times. The V and J genes are TRBV4-2 and TRBJ2-3; tentatively, D is TRBD2 (6 bases). Germline V gene lookup returns CDR1 LGHNA and CDR2 YNFKEQ. V dropped 0 bases and J dropped 6 bases, with 10 bases sitting between them. CDR3 length: 14 amino acids. CDR3 nucleotide sequence: TGTGCCAGCAGCCAAGACCCGGGAGTGGATACGCAGTATTTT. Amino acids: CASSQDPGVDTQYF.

This clonotype was detected only a few times. The chain has TRBV5-1 and TRBJ1-2; D is possibly TRBD1 (5 bases). Trimming cost V 0 bases and J 6 bases, with 9 bases left between them. Germline V gene sequence: CDR1 SGHRS, CDR2 YFSETQ. CDR3 size: 13 residues. The CDR3 here is CASSLDTGDGYTF. The CDR3 DNA follows: TGCGCCAGCAGCTTGGATACAGGAGATGGCTACACCTTC.

The genes are TRBV7-8 and TRBJ2-3; TRBD2 matches 10 bases. Germline assignment: CDR1 SGHVS and CDR2 FQNEAQ. The length of the CDR3 is 18 residues. V gave up 3 bases and J gave up 7 bases; unmatched junction bases: 16. CDR3 amino acids: CASSLGLAGAPGMNTQYF. In DNA form, the CDR3 reads TGTGCCAGCAGCTTGGGGCTAGCGGGAGCCCCGGGGATGAATACGCAGTATTTT.

This clonotype turned up a few times. The V call is TRBV6-6, the J call TRBJ2-1; a possible D gene is TRBD2 (6 bases). Trimming pared 8 bases from V and 9 bases from J, leaving 14 bases between. Germline CDR1 MNHNY, CDR2 SVGAGI (reference sequence). CDR3 length: 12 amino acids. DNA for the CDR3: TGTGCCAGCTCGGTGCTGGGGGGTGAGCAGTTCTTC. Protein sequence: CASSVLGGEQFF.

The rearrangement links TRBV4-3 to TRBJ2-4; 9 bases map to TRBD1. The end of the DNA aligns better with TRBJ2-7, so the J call may be wrong. The CDR3 spans 15 residues. CDR1 LGHNA and CDR2 YSLEER come from the germline V gene. The CDR3 is CASSQVRGQGGEQYF. Written as DNA, the CDR3 is TGCGCCAGCAGCCAAGTTCGGGGACAGGGAGGCGAGCAGTACTTC.

This clonotype showed up many times. The chain couples TRBV7-9 to TRBJ2-5; the D is unclear. The germline V gene encodes CDR1 SEHNR and CDR2 FQNEAQ (reference sequence). This CDR3 comprises 12 residues. V lost 3 bases to trimming and J lost 5 bases, with 7 bases between them. CDR3: CASSFLAETQYF. CDR3 coding DNA: TGTGCCAGCAGCTTTCTTGCTGAGACCCAGTACTTC.

The chain carries TRBV7-2 and TRBJ2-7; 8 bases line up with TRBD2. This CDR3 region has 14 residues. Germline V gene sequence: CDR1 SGHTA, CDR2 FQGNSA. Unmatched junction bases numbered 8, after V lost 6 bases and J lost 4 bases. For the CDR3, the DNA is TGTGCCAGCAGTTTTACTAGCGGCTTTTACGAGCAGTACTTC. Residues: CASSFTSGFYEQYF.

The V gene is TRBV7-2, the J gene TRBJ2-2; D may be TRBD2 (6 bases). V was trimmed by 3 bases and J by 3 bases, leaving 11 bases between them. In germline, CDR1 is SGHTA, CDR2 FQGNSA. The CDR3 covers 15 residues. The CDR3 nucleotides are TGTGCCAGCAGCTTCGGGAGCGTTCACACCGGGGAGCTGTTTTTT. Protein: CASSFGSVHTGELFF.

This clonotype was counted between two and nine times. This sequence joins TRBV7-2 and TRBJ2-7; 7 bases line up with TRBD1. CDR3 size: 15 residues. CDR1 and CDR2 (germline): SGHTA, FQGNSA. V was clipped by 3 bases and J by 4 bases; unmatched bases: 9. Here the CDR3 DNA reads TGTGCCAGCAGCTTCTCGACAGGGTCTCTGTACGAGCAGTACTTC. Residues: CASSFSTGSLYEQYF. The full variable domain, completed using reference TRBV7-2 and TRBJ2-7, is GAGVSQSPSNKVTEKGKDVELRCDPISGHTALYWYRQSLGQGLEFLIYFQGNSAPDKSGLPSDRFSAERTGGSVSTLTIQRTQQEDSAVYLCASSFSTGSLYEQYFGPGTRLTVT.

The chain is built from TRBV29-1 and TRBJ2-4; 9 positions match TRBD2. The CDR3 loop spans 13 amino acids. V lost 6 bases to trimming and J lost 9 bases; unmatched junction nucleotides: 9. Germline CDR1 SQVTM, CDR2 ANQGSEA. CDR3 bases: TGCAGCGTGCTAGCGGGGAGAATGGGCATTCAGTACTTC. As protein: CSVLAGRMGIQYF.

The chain links TRBV12-5 to TRBJ2-5; TRBD1 matches 8 bases. The end of the DNA fits TRBJ2-7 better, so the J call may be wrong. Germline-derived CDR1 and CDR2 are LGHNT and FRNRAP. The CDR3 length is 14 residues. This CDR3 is CASAPGTGKYEQYF. The CDR3, as DNA: TGTGCTAGTGCCCCCGGGACAGGCAAATACGAGCAGTACTTC.

The V call is TRBV7-9, the J call TRBJ2-7; TRBD2 aligns across 7 bases. CDR1 is SEHNR, CDR2 FQNEAQ, per germline (reference sequence). The CDR3 loop spans 16 amino acids. V shed 2 bases, J shed 3 bases, and the junction held 10 bases outside the gene matches. The CDR3 DNA sequence: TGTGCCAGCAGCTTATCCCTAGCGGACCTCAGCTACGAGCAGTACTTC. Protein: CASSLSLADLSYEQYF.